This TCR beta chain was documented in a study of blood T cell repertoires in COVID-19. The CDR3 totals 15 residues. The V gene's germline CDR1 is SGHVS and CDR2 FNYEAQ. Trimming at V came to 7 bases and at J to 3 bases, leaving 9 bases not matched to a gene. Original analysis: Using reference gene primer amplification, nucleated cell counts were estimated. Clones were read by immunoSEQ multiplex PCR, and TCRdb kept only the in-frame ones, dropping some. The V and J calls and clone size were taken over from that table, and D and trimming were inferred from the DNA. The sample shows 130,000 to 150,000 clones, 70% to 90% of them seen only once.

The sample was PBMCs or T cells enriched from blood (not recorded which). This sequence originates from a woman between 35 and 50 years old who had recovered from COVID-19. The chain combines TRBV7-6 with TRBJ2-5; 9 nucleotides line up with TRBD1. CDR3 DNA sequence: TGTGCCAGCACCCAGGACAGGGGATACAAAGAGACCCAGTACTTC. Translated, it gives CASTQDRGYKETQYF. Full variable domain (rest looked up from reference TRBV7-6 and TRBJ2-5): GAGVSQSPRYKVTKRGQDVALRCDPISGHVSLYWYRQALGQGPEFLTYFNYEAQQDKSGLPNDRFSAERPEGSISTLTIQRTEQRDSAMYRCASTQDRGYKETQYFGPGTRLLVL.